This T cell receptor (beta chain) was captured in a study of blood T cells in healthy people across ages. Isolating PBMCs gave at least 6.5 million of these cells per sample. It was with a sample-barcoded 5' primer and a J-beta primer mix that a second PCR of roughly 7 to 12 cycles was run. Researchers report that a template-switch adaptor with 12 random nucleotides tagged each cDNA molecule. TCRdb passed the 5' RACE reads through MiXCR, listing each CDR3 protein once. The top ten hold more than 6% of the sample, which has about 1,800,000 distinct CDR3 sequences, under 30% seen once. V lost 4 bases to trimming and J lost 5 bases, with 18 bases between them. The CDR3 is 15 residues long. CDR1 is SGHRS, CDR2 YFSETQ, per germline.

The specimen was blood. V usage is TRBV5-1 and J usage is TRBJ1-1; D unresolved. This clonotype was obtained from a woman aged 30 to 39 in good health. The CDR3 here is CASSASSGGSTEAFF. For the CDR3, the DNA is TGCGCCAGCAGCGCATCTTCCGGCGGTAGTACTGAAGCTTTCTTT. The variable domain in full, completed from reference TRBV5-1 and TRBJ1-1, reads KAGVTQTPRYLIKTRGQQVTLSCSPISGHRSVSWYQQTPGQGLQFLFEYFSETQRNKGNFPGRFSGRQFSNSRSEMNVSTLELGDSALYLCASSASSGGSTEAFFGQGTRLTVV.